A single sample is the source of the 29 T cell receptor beta chains below, sequenced in a study of shared clonotypes between healthy human individuals. TCRdb's table, derived via immunoSEQ multiplex PCR, lists solely in-frame clones and lacks some. The sample comprises hundreds of thousands of clones, over 65% of which are singletons, and about 1.8% rests with the top ten. Material for sequencing was memory CD4+ T cells sorted from blood. Subset here: CD45RA-negative fraction. All receptors derive from a woman in her 30s in good health.

About this clone itself: Since a much larger clone is just one base distant, this may be a read error. Other DNA sequences of this sample code for an identical CDR3. The chain recombines TRBV5-1 with TRBJ2-2; D unclear. CDR3 length: 13 residues. The V gene lost 2 bases and the J gene lost 5 bases, with 7 bases spanning the gap. Germline-derived CDR1 and CDR2 are SGHRS and YFSETQ. DNA of the CDR3: TGCGCCAGCAGCTTTGGCCAAACCGGGGAGCTGTTTTTT. As protein: CASSFGQTGELFF.

V and J are TRBV2 and TRBJ1-5, with 8 bases identical to TRBD1. Germline CDR1 and CDR2: SNHLY and FYNNEI. V was clipped by 6 bases and J by 6 bases; unmatched bases: 10. CDR3 length: 15 residues. The CDR3 sequence is CASSSGDRTFQPQHF. The DNA of the CDR3 is TGTGCCAGCAGCTCCGGGGACAGGACGTTTCAGCCCCAGCATTTT.

The rearrangement links TRBV30 to TRBJ2-2, with a weak D call TRBD2 (6 bases). V was clipped by 2 bases and J by 5 bases, with 12 bases between them. Germline CDR1 is GTSNPN and CDR2 is SVGIG (reference sequence). The CDR3 runs 14 residues. The CDR3: CAWSPASATGELFF. The CDR3 DNA follows: TGTGCCTGGAGTCCAGCTAGCGCGACCGGGGAGCTGTTTTTT.

The chain uses TRBV19 and TRBJ1-5; no definite D call. From germline, CDR1 is LNHDA and CDR2 SQIVND (reference sequence). The CDR3 runs to 14 residues. V was trimmed by 4 bases and J by 6 bases, leaving 13 bases between them. The CDR3, as DNA: TGTGCCAGTAGTACTACGGGATACGGTCAGCCCCAGCATTTT. It specifies CASSTTGYGQPQHF.

The chain couples TRBV2 to TRBJ2-3; 9 bases match TRBD1. J was trimmed by 2 bases and V by 6 bases; bases with no gene match: 3. This CDR3 is built from 14 residues. Germline CDR1 and CDR2: SNHLY and FYNNEI. Written as DNA, the CDR3 is TGTGCCAGCAGCAGGGACAGGGTCACAGATACGCAGTATTTT. Translated: CASSRDRVTDTQYF.

The CDR3 DNA follows: TGTGCCAGCAGTGAAAGACAGGAGCCCTACGAGCAGTACTTC. It is translated as CASSERQEPYEQYF. This chain links TRBV25-1 with TRBJ2-7; TRBD1 might be the D (6 bases). Trimming cost V 2 bases and J 2 bases, with 10 bases left between them. Germline V gives CDR1 MGHDK, CDR2 SYGVNS. CDR3 length: 14 residues.

This clone was seen a few times. The chain links TRBV9 to TRBJ1-1; unclear D gene. V was clipped by 2 bases and J by 5 bases, with 10 bases between them. Germline V gives CDR1 SGDLS, CDR2 YYNGEE. The CDR3 has 13 residues. As DNA, the CDR3 is TGTGCCAGCAGCGTCCATGAGGGTACTGAAGCTTTCTTT. It is translated as CASSVHEGTEAFF. Based on the CDR3 plus reference TRBV9 and TRBJ1-1, the full variable domain is DSGVTQTPKHLITATGQRVTLRCSPRSGDLSVYWYQQSLDQGLQFLIQYYNGEERAKGNILERFSAQQFPDLHSELNLSSLELGDSALYFCASSVHEGTEAFFGQGTRLTVV.

This sequence joins TRBV27 and TRBJ1-1; D is undetermined. This CDR3 spans 12 amino acids. CDR1 is MNHEY and CDR2 is SMNVEV in the germline V gene (reference sequence). The V gene lost 6 bases and the J gene lost 3 bases, with 8 bases spanning the gap. Written as DNA, the CDR3 is TGTGCCAGCAGGTGGAGAGACACTGAAGCTTTCTTT. It is translated as CASRWRDTEAFF.

The V call is TRBV4-2, the J call TRBJ1-1; D unclear. The germline V gene has CDR1 LGHNA and CDR2 YNFKEQ. Trimming left V 0 bases short and J 4 bases short, with 6 bases between. The CDR3 spans 13 residues. CDR3 DNA sequence: TGTGCCAGCAGCCAAGATCGGAGCACTGAAGCTTTCTTT. Translation gives CASSQDRSTEAFF.

This clone was observed once. The CDR3 DNA sequence: TGTGCCAGCAGCCCAAACTCCTACGAGCAGTACTTC. As protein: CASSPNSYEQYF. V is TRBV6-6 and J is TRBJ2-7; no reliable D call. Germline CDR1 and CDR2: MNHNY and SVGAGI (reference sequence). Trimming stripped 6 bases from V and 0 bases from J, with 6 bases between. The CDR3 is made up of 12 amino acids.

The V and J genes are TRBV19 and TRBJ2-2, with D uncertain. Germline loops: CDR1 LNHDA, CDR2 SQIVND (reference sequence). This CDR3 has 16 residues. V shed 7 bases and J shed 0 bases, with 15 bases lying between them. This chain's CDR3 is CASIGRVLSNTGELFF. CDR3 nucleotides: TGTGCCAGTATAGGTCGAGTACTTTCGAACACCGGGGAGCTGTTTTTT.

The chain recombines TRBV28 with TRBJ1-5; D gene ambiguous. V was cut by 2 bases and J by 3 bases, with 8 bases left in between. CDR1 and CDR2 (germline): MDHEN, SYDVKM. This CDR3 contains 14 residues. CDR3 DNA sequence: TGTGCCAGCAGTTTAATGGTGATCAATCAGCCCCAGCATTTT. Translation: CASSLMVINQPQHF.

The table lists this clone with a count of one. CDR3 sequence reads: CASSYSGTGTSYEQYF. CDR3 bases: TGTGCCAGCAGTTACTCCGGGACAGGGACCTCCTACGAGCAGTACTTC. This chain uses TRBV6-5 with TRBJ2-7; 9 bases are a match to TRBD1. V lost 0 bases to trimming and J lost 0 bases; unmatched junction nucleotides: 3. CDR1 is MNHEY and CDR2 is SVGAGI in the germline V gene. The CDR3 covers 16 residues.

The rearrangement uses TRBV6-5 and TRBJ2-3; 13 bases match TRBD2. J gave up 1 base and V 2 bases, and 0 bases lay outside the gene matches. This CDR3 is 16 amino acids long. In germline, CDR1 is MNHEY, CDR2 SVGAGI. The CDR3 DNA is TGTGCCAGCAGTTACACTAGCGGGAGGGGCACAGATACGCAGTATTTT. This encodes CASSYTSGRGTDTQYF.

The rearrangement uses TRBV7-8 and TRBJ2-7, with 7 bases identical to TRBD1. CDR3 length: 17 amino acids. Germline V gene data show CDR1 as SGHVS and CDR2 as FQNEAQ. Losses at the gene ends were 4 bases for V and 1 base for J; bases not matched to a gene: 13. The CDR3 DNA follows: TGTGCCAGCAGCTGGAAAACAGGGGTGTGGGGATCCTACGAGCAGTACTTC. As protein: CASSWKTGVWGSYEQYF.

Of note for this clone: At the DNA level, this CDR3 is encoded by other sequences in the same sample as well. The V call is TRBV28, the J call TRBJ1-3; maybe TRBD1 (6 bases). Germline V lookup: CDR1 MDHEN, CDR2 SYDVKM. Trimming stripped 2 bases from V and 2 bases from J, with 10 bases between. This CDR3 has 15 amino acids. CDR3 residues: CASSLAPGAGNTIYF. Written as DNA, the CDR3 is TGTGCCAGCAGTTTAGCCCCAGGGGCTGGAAACACCATATATTTT.

This chain uses TRBV7-8 with TRBJ1-1; unclear D gene. V gave up 3 bases and J gave up 4 bases, with 9 bases separating them. The CDR3 is 13 amino acids. Germline lookup yields CDR1 SGHVS and CDR2 FQNEAQ. Here the CDR3 DNA reads TGTGCCAGCAGCTTTGAGGGCCCCACTGAAGCTTTCTTT. Translating it yields CASSFEGPTEAFF.

The chain is built from TRBV15 and TRBJ2-5; a possible D gene is TRBD1 (6 bases). CDR1 LNHNV and CDR2 YYDKDF come from the germline V gene (reference sequence). The CDR3 loop spans 15 amino acids. The V and J ends lost 2 bases and 1 base respectively, with 11 bases between them. The CDR3 here is CATSRLGQSQETQYF. DNA for the CDR3: TGTGCCACCAGCAGACTCGGACAGTCCCAAGAGACCCAGTACTTC.

This clone was seen a handful of times. This chain uses TRBV10-1 with TRBJ2-3; TRBD2 is a possible D gene (6 bases). V lost 0 bases to trimming and J lost 4 bases, with 8 bases between them. The CDR3 has 14 amino acids. Germline V gene data show CDR1 as WNHNN and CDR2 as SYGVQD (reference sequence). As DNA, the CDR3 is TGCGCCAGCAGTGAGTCTGCGGGGTCAGATACGCAGTATTTT. This codes for CASSESAGSDTQYF.

There are a few counts of this clone. V and J are TRBV29-1 and TRBJ1-3, with D possibly matching TRBD1 (6 bases). CDR3 length equals 14 residues. The V gene lost 4 bases and the J gene lost 2 bases, with 12 bases spanning the gap. Germline loops: CDR1 SQVTM, CDR2 ANQGSEA. The CDR3 bases are TGCAGCGTTGCGGGACAAGGTACTGGAAACACCATATATTTT. This gives the protein CSVAGQGTGNTIYF.

This chain connects TRBV19 to TRBJ2-7, with a tentative D call TRBD2 (6 bases). Trimming removed 4 bases at V and 4 bases at J, with 17 bases between. The V gene's germline CDR1 is LNHDA and CDR2 SQIVND (reference sequence). CDR3 length equals 15 residues. CDR3 sequence reads: CASSNAPGLSYEQYF. The CDR3 nucleotides are TGTGCCAGTAGTAACGCTCCGGGACTTTCATACGAGCAGTACTTC.

CDR3: CASSQGLAGIYEQYF. CDR3 DNA sequence: TGTGCCAGCTCACAGGGACTAGCGGGTATCTACGAGCAGTACTTC. The rearrangement joins TRBV18 to TRBJ2-7, with 12 bases lining up with TRBD2. Trimming at V came to 4 bases and at J to 3 bases, leaving 4 bases not matched to a gene. Germline-derived CDR1 and CDR2 are KGHSH and LQKENI. The CDR3 has 15 residues.

The chain is built from TRBV7-9 and TRBJ1-3; no firm D call. The V gene's germline CDR1 is SEHNR and CDR2 FQNEAQ (reference sequence). This CDR3 contains 15 residues. The ends were cut back, 5 bases at V and 0 bases at J, with 11 bases in the middle. The CDR3 DNA reads TGTGCCAGCAGCCCAGCATCCACCTCTGGAAACACCATATATTTT. Protein sequence: CASSPASTSGNTIYF.

The chain employs TRBV28 and TRBJ2-1, with 8 bases lining up with TRBD2. V dropped 8 bases and J dropped 6; count of bases not matched to a gene: 12. Germline loops: CDR1 MDHEN, CDR2 SYDVKM. The CDR3 runs 15 residues. The CDR3 coding sequence is TGTGCCAGCTCCTTAGCGGGGTTCGCTTCCAATGAGCAGTTCTTC. Its translation is CASSLAGFASNEQFF. Supplemented by reference TRBV28 and TRBJ2-1, the full variable domain reads DVKVTQSSRYLVKRTGEKVFLECVQDMDHENMFWYRQDPGLGLRLIYFSYDVKMKEKGDIPEGYSVSREKKERFSLILESASTNQTSMYLCASSLAGFASNEQFFGPGTRLTVL.

The chain is built from TRBV5-8 and TRBJ2-3; D is undetermined. Trimming stripped 5 bases from V and 6 bases from J, with 22 bases between. This CDR3 comprises 16 residues. Looked up from germline, CDR1 is SGHTS and CDR2 is YDEGEE. The DNA for the CDR3 is TGTGCCAGCAGGCCGTCACACCTTCGACTGGCGGATACGCAGTATTTT. Protein: CASRPSHLRLADTQYF.

This clone has only one observation. The chain combines TRBV28 with TRBJ1-2, with D unresolved. V dropped 8 bases and J dropped 3 bases, with 10 bases sitting between them. The CDR3 spans 12 residues. The germline V gene encodes CDR1 MDHEN and CDR2 SYDVKM. The CDR3: CASSDTYYGYTF. The DNA for the CDR3 is TGTGCCAGCTCTGACACTTACTATGGCTACACCTTC.

In regard to this clone: Just one base apart from a much larger clone, this may be a read error. V and J are TRBV7-6 and TRBJ2-2; 11 nucleotides agree with TRBD2. With 1 base clipped from V and 5 bases from J, the junction kept 0 bases outside the gene matches. The CDR3 extends over 15 amino acids. The germline V gene encodes CDR1 SGHVS and CDR2 FNYEAQ. The CDR3 reads CASSLGTSGTGELFF. CDR3 bases: TGTGCCAGCAGCTTAGGGACTAGCGGGACCGGGGAGCTGTTTTTT.

The chain joins TRBV27 to TRBJ2-5, with 8 bases identical to TRBD2. Germline CDR1 reads MNHEY; CDR2 reads SMNVEV (reference sequence). V dropped 3 bases and J dropped 6; count of bases not matched to a gene: 9. The CDR3 has 15 residues. In nucleotides, the CDR3 is TGTGCCAGCAGTTTTCTGGCGGGAGGTCCAAAGACCCAGTACTTC. Translating it yields CASSFLAGGPKTQYF.

The CDR3 bases are TGTGCCAGCAGCGCCCTAGCGGGAGTGTTCAATGAGCAGTTCTTC. Amino acid sequence: CASSALAGVFNEQFF. V usage is TRBV7-3 and J usage is TRBJ2-1, with TRBD2 matching over 10 bases. This CDR3 comprises 15 residues. Germline V gene lookup returns CDR1 SGHTA and CDR2 FQGTGA. Trimming cost V 5 bases and J 6 bases; bases outside gene matches: 7.